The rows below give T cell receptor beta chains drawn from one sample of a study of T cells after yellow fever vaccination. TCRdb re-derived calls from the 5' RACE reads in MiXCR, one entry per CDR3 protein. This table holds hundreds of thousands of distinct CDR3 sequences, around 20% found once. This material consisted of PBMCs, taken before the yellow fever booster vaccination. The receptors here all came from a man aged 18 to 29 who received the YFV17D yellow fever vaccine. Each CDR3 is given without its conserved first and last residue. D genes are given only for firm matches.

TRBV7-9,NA,ASTRGQGSQPQH
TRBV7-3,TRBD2,ASSPTSGGADNEQF
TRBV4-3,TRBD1,ASSQYDRGPNTGELF
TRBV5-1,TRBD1,ASSFDRVGTEAF
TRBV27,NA,ASKSSGTGELF
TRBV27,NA,ASSQPRMNTGELF
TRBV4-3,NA,ASSHRRRMNTEAF
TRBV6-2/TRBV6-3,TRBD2,ASRRLAGGPGSTQY
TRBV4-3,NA,ASSQDGGANVLT
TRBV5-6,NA,ASSPGSVLPDTQY
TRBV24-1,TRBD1,ATSGRTGSGDNEQF
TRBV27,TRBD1,ASSWGRGRSPLH
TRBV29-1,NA,SAVDRSTYEQY
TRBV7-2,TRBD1,ASRQGDRDNEQF
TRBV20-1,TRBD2,SARVSGEETQY
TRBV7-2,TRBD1,ASSVDRGTNQPQH
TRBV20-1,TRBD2,SARDGAGRGDEQY
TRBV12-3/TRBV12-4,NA,ATTDGDSNQPQH
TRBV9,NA,ASSVAPGDGYGYT
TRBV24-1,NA,ATSDAAEDTQY
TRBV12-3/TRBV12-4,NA,ASSSRGLSYEQY
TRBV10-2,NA,ASSESIGMKEQY
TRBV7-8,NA,ASSHGSDFGYGYT
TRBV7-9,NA,ASSSDGHSGNTIY
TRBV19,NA,ASSIAGRRDTQY
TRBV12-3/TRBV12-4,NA,ASSLSRYSNQPQH
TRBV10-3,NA,AISLTGSDEQF
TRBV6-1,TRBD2,ASGWGGPVSEQF
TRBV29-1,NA,SVQEYNEQF
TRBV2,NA,ASIRGRGPSSYNEQF
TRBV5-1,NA,ASSSADLEKLF
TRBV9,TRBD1,ASSTGGTVAF
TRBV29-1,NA,SVEPGASTDTQY
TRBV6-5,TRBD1,ASSYGQGRNTIY
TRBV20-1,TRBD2,SASPGRGTLNTGELF
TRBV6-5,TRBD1,ASSMDRGPDTQY